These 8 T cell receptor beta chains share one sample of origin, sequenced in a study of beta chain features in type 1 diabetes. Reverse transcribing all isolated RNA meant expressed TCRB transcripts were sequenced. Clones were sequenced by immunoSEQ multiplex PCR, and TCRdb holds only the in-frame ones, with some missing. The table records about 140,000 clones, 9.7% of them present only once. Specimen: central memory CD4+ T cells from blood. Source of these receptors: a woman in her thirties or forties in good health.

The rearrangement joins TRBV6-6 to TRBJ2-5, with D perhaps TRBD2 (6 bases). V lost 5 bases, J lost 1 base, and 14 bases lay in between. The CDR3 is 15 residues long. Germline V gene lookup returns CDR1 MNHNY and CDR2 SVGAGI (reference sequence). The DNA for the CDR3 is TGTGCCAGCAGTACATCCTTTAGCGGCCAAGAGACCCAGTACTTC. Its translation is CASSTSFSGQETQYF.

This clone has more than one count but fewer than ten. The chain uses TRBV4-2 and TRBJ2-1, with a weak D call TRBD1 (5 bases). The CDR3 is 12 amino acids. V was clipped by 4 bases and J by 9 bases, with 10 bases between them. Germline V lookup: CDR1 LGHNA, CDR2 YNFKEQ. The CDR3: CASSPRVGEQFF. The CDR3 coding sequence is TGTGCCAGCAGCCCCAGGGTGGGTGAGCAGTTCTTC.

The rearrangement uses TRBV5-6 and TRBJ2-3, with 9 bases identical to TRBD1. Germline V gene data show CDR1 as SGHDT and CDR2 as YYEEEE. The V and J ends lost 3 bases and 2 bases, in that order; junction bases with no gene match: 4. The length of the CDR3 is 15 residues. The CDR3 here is CASSSYRGHTDTQYF. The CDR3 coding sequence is TGTGCCAGCAGCTCGTACAGGGGGCACACAGATACGCAGTATTTT.

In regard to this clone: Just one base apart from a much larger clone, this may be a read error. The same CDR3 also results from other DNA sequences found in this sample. Here the CDR3 DNA reads TGTGCCAGCAGCCCGGGGGGCACAGATACGCAGTATTTT. This encodes CASSPGGTDTQYF. The chain couples TRBV7-2 to TRBJ2-3, with TRBD2 as a possible D gene (6 bases). The V and J ends lost 5 bases and 1 base respectively, with 7 bases between them. The CDR3 extends over 13 amino acids. The germline gives CDR1 SGHTA, CDR2 FQGNSA.

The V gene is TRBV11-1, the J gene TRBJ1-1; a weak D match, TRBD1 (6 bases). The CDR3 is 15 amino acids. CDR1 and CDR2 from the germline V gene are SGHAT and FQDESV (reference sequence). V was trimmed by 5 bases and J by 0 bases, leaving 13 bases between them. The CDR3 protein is CASSMDRVMNTEAFF. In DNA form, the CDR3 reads TGTGCCAGCAGCATGGACAGAGTGATGAACACTGAAGCTTTCTTT.

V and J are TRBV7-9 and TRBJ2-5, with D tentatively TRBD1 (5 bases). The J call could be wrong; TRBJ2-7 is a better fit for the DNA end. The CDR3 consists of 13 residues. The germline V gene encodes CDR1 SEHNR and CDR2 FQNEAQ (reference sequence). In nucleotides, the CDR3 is TGTGCCAGCTCACCCAGGGCCACCTACGAGCAGTACTTC. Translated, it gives CASSPRATYEQYF.

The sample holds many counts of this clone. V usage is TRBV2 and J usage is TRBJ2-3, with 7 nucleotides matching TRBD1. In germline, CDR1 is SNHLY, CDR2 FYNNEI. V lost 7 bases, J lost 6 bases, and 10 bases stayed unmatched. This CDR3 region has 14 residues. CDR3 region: CASTLNRGRDTQYF. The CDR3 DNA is TGTGCCAGCACACTCAACAGGGGAAGGGATACGCAGTATTTT.

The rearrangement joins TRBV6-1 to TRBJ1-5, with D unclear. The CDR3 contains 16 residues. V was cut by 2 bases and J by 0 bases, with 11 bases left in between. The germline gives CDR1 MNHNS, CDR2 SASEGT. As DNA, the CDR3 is TGTGCCAGCAGTGAAACAGTGATACATAGCAATCAGCCCCAGCATTTT. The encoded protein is CASSETVIHSNQPQHF.